A selection of T cell receptor beta chains follows, all from one sample in a study of cytomegalovirus exposure and HLA in healthy donors. TCRdb keeps only in-frame clones here, not all; method: immunoSEQ multiplex PCR. The data hold 150,000 or so clones, with around 78% observed a single time. Sample: PBMCs. All receptors come from a middle-aged man in good health and CMV-seronegative. Each CDR3 is given with its conserved first and last residue. A D gene is named only where the DNA matches it firmly. Size is omitted from some rows. Given values are once, few, many or a class for expanded clones.

>TRBD2|-|TRBV6-6|TRBJ2-1
TGTGCCAGCAGGCCTCCGGGACTAGCGGGAGGTGAGCAGTTCTTC
CASRPPGLAGGEQFF
>TRBD2|-|TRBV15|TRBJ2-5
TGTGCCACCAGCAGAGATAGGGCGGCGGGAGATGACTTC
CATSRDRAAGDDF
>TRBD1|-|TRBV6-6|TRBJ1-1
TGTGCCAGCAGGGGACAGGGGGCCACTGAAGCTTTCTTT
CASRGQGATEAFF
>TRBD2|-|TRBV5-1|TRBJ2-1
TGCGCCAGCAGCTTAGGAGTAGGGCTAGCGGGTACAAATGAGCAGTTCTTC
CASSLGVGLAGTNEQFF
>TRBD1|-|TRBV29-1|TRBJ2-7
TGCAGCACGAAGACAGGGGGCTCCTACGAGCAGTACTTC
CSTKTGGSYEQYF
>TRBD2|-|TRBV9|TRBJ2-1
TGTGCCAGCAGCGTAGAGGCAGCGGGAGGGGACAATGAGCAGTTCTTC
CASSVEAAGGDNEQFF
>-|few|TRBV6-1|TRBJ1-2
TGTGCCAGCAGTGGACAGAACTATGGCTACACCTTC
CASSGQNYGYTF
>-|-|TRBV11-2|TRBJ1-1
TGTGCCAGCAAGTGGGGGGTTGGGGGGGCTGAAGCTTTCTTT
CASKWGVGGAEAFF
>-|-|TRBV5-1|TRBJ1-1
TGCGCCAGCAGCTTGTTAGGACACCCGAACACTGAAGCTTTCTTT
CASSLLGHPNTEAFF
>TRBD2|-|TRBV27|TRBJ2-5
TGTGCCAGCTTCGGGAGGCAACGGGGGGGGGAGACCCAGTACTTC
CASFGRQRGGETQYF
>-|few|TRBV15|TRBJ2-1
TGTGCCACCAGCAGGGAATCAGGGCGCGGTTCGGATGAGCAGTTCTTC
CATSRESGRGSDEQFF
>-|-|TRBV19|TRBJ2-1
TGTGCCAGTAGTATAGGCGTTAGCTCCTACAATGAGCAGTTCTTC
CASSIGVSSYNEQFF
>-|few|TRBV5-5|TRBJ1-2
TGTGCCAGCAGCTTAGCGGGAAGATCCTATGGCTACACCTTC
CASSLAGRSYGYTF
>-|once|TRBV19|TRBJ1-2
TGTGCCAGTAGCAATCGTCCCTCAGGAGGCTACACCTTC
CASSNRPSGGYTF
>-|-|TRBV18|TRBJ2-3
TGTGCCAGCTCACCCTCCCAGGCAGATACGCAGTATTTT
CASSPSQADTQYF
>-|few|TRBV5-1|TRBJ1-1
TGCGCCAGCAGCTTTAAGGACACGAACACTGAAGCTTTCTTT
CASSFKDTNTEAFF
>TRBD1|-|TRBV28|TRBJ1-1
TGTGCCAGCAAAAGGACAGGGGACACTGAAGCTTTCTTT
CASKRTGDTEAFF
>-|-|TRBV27|TRBJ1-3
TGTGCCAGCAGTTTATTGCGCCGGGACACCTCAGGAAACACCATATATTTT
CASSLLRRDTSGNTIYF
>-|few|TRBV6-6|TRBJ2-7
TGTGCCAGCAGACCCACCGGGTTGAACGAGCAGTACTTC
CASRPTGLNEQYF
>TRBD1|-|TRBV5-1|TRBJ2-2
TGCGCCAGCAGCCGAGACAGGGTAGCTACGAACACCGGGGAGCTGTTTTTT
CASSRDRVATNTGELFF
>-|-|TRBV7-9|TRBJ2-1
TGTGCCAGCAGCCCCAGCGAGGTCGTCTCTTACCATGAGCAGTTCTTC
CASSPSEVVSYHEQFF
>TRBD1|-|TRBV18|TRBJ1-2
TGTGCCAGCTCACCAGGGACAGACGATTATGGCTACACCTTC
CASSPGTDDYGYTF
>-|once|TRBV7-2|TRBJ1-2
TGTGCCAGCACCATGACGCAGGGGGGCTACACCTTC
CASTMTQGGYTF
>-|once|TRBV5-1|TRBJ1-1
TGCGCCAGCAGCCAGGGTGGGGGGAGGACTGAAGCTTTCTTT
CASSQGGGRTEAFF
>TRBD1|once|TRBV5-4|TRBJ2-2
TGTGCCAGCAGCCTCGGACAGGGCACCGGGGAGCTGTTTTTT
CASSLGQGTGELFF